These T cell receptor beta chains were read from a single sample in a study of T cells in Graves' hyperthyroidism and ophthalmopathy. TCRdb re-analysed the multiplex PCR reads in MiXCR, keeping a single row per CDR3 protein. The sample records fewer than 400,000 distinct CDR3 sequences, around 25% being singletons. The sample was blood. The origin of the receptors is a man between 50 and 59 years old with Graves' hyperthyroidism. Each CDR3 is given with its conserved first and last residue. The order of the fields is D gene, clone size, V gene, J gene, CDR3 DNA, CDR3 protein. A D gene is named only where the DNA matches it firmly. The listing skips clone size in some rows; elsewhere it reads once, few, many or a size class.

>TRBD1|NA|TRBV12-3/TRBV12-4|TRBJ1-3
TGTGCCAGCAGTTTAGGGGACAGAAGGACTGGAAACACCATATATTTT
CASSLGDRRTGNTIYF
>NA|many|TRBV12-3/TRBV12-4|TRBJ1-2
TGTGCCAGCAGTTCCCAAGGACACTATGGCTACACCTTC
CASSSQGHYGYTF
>NA|many|TRBV11-2|TRBJ2-7
TGTGCCAGCAGCTTATTACAGTCCTACGAGCAGTACTTC
CASSLLQSYEQYF
>NA|NA|TRBV6-1|TRBJ2-3
TGTGCCAGCAGTGAAGCGGTAGGAGGACTTAGCACAGATACGCAGTATTTT
CASSEAVGGLSTDTQYF
>NA|NA|TRBV2|TRBJ1-6
TGTGCCAGCAGTGAAACGGCAGGGGATAATTCACCCCTCCACTTT
CASSETAGDNSPLHF
>NA|few|TRBV5-1|TRBJ2-1
TGCGCCAGCACCGCCTGGGGCAATGAGCAGTTCTTC
CASTAWGNEQFF
>NA|few|TRBV11-3|TRBJ1-6
TGTGCCAGCAGCTTAGGGGACAATTCACCCCTCCACTTT
CASSLGDNSPLHF
>TRBD1|NA|TRBV6-1|TRBJ1-1
TGTGCCAGCAGCTCCGGACAGGGGGCTATGAACACTGAAGCTTTCTTT
CASSSGQGAMNTEAFF
>TRBD2|NA|TRBV11-2|TRBJ2-3
TGTGCCAGCAGCTTGGGGGACGGGGGCGGTAGCGGGAGAGAGGCAGATACGCAGTATTTT
CASSLGDGGGSGREADTQYF
>NA|NA|TRBV28|TRBJ1-5
TGTGCCAGCAGTTCATACAGTCAGGGCACGGGTCAGCCCCAGCATTTT
CASSSYSQGTGQPQHF
>TRBD2|many|TRBV2|TRBJ2-5
TGTGCCAGCAGGGAAGCGGGAGGGAAACAAGAGACCCAGTACTTC
CASREAGGKQETQYF
>TRBD1|NA|TRBV7-9|TRBJ2-2
TGTGCCAGCAGACCCCGGACAGGGAAAAAGGGGGAGCTGTTTTTT
CASRPRTGKKGELFF
>TRBD1|NA|TRBV7-9|TRBJ1-4
TGTGCCAGCAGCCGAGCGGGACAGGGGGTAATTGAAAAACTGTTTTTT
CASSRAGQGVIEKLFF
>TRBD2|NA|TRBV20-1|TRBJ2-7
TGCAGTGCTAGTATGTCTAGCGGGAGGATTTCGGGTAACGAGCAGTACTTC
CSASMSSGRISGNEQYF
>NA|NA|TRBV20-1|TRBJ2-7
TGCAGTGCTAGACGTCTTTTGAACTCCTACGAGCAGTACTTC
CSARRLLNSYEQYF
>NA|NA|TRBV11-2|TRBJ2-1
TGTGCCAGCAGTTTCCGGGACTCACACTACAATGAGCAGTTCTTC
CASSFRDSHYNEQFF
>TRBD2|NA|TRBV20-1|TRBJ2-7
TGCAGTGCTAGTTTGTCTAGCGGGAGGCCCGAGCAGTACTTC
CSASLSSGRPEQYF
>TRBD1|many|TRBV6-1|TRBJ1-2
TGTGCCAGCAGTACGGGACAGACCTATGGCTACACCTTC
CASSTGQTYGYTF
>TRBD2|NA|TRBV20-1|TRBJ2-1
TGCAGTGCTCCCGGACTAGCGGGAGGTAATTACAATGAGCAGTCCTTC
CSAPGLAGGNYNEQSF
>NA|many|TRBV5-1|TRBJ2-2
TGCGCCAGCAGCGACGGGGCGCGAAGGGCCGGGGAGCTGTTTTTT
CASSDGARRAGELFF
>TRBD2|few|TRBV5-1|TRBJ2-1
TGCGCCAGCAGCTTAGGGACTAGCGGGAGTCCTTACAATGAGCAGTTCTTC
CASSLGTSGSPYNEQFF
>TRBD2|few|TRBV29-1|TRBJ2-1
TGCAGCGTTAGCGGGGGAGCCTACAATGAGCAGTTCTTC
CSVSGGAYNEQFF
>TRBD2|few|TRBV28|TRBJ2-1
TGTGCCAGCAAACGGGGGGGGCGATACTCCTACAATGAGCAGTTCTTC
CASKRGGRYSYNEQFF
>TRBD2|few|TRBV12-3/TRBV12-4|TRBJ2-7
TGTGCCAGCAGCCCCACTAGCGGGAGTATCCACGAGCAGTACTTC
CASSPTSGSIHEQYF
>TRBD2|few|TRBV5-1|TRBJ2-1
TGCGCCAGCAGCCCTGGGGGACTAGCGGTCGCTTACAATGAGCAGTTCTTC
CASSPGGLAVAYNEQFF
>NA|NA|TRBV27|TRBJ2-7
TGTGCCAGCAGTTTGACGGTTGCTGGGGACTACGAGCAGTACTTC
CASSLTVAGDYEQYF
>NA|NA|TRBV3-1|TRBJ1-6
TGTGCCAGCAGCCAAGGTCCTGTGCCACGGTATTCACCCCTCCACTTT
CASSQGPVPRYSPLHF
>TRBD2|NA|TRBV20-1|TRBJ2-7
TGCAGTGCTGAGGGGGGACTAGCGGGTTACGAGCAGTACTTC
CSAEGGLAGYEQYF
>NA|NA|TRBV18|TRBJ2-3
TGTGCCAGCTCACCCTTCGCCGGAGGTGGCACAGATACGCAGTATTTT
CASSPFAGGGTDTQYF
>TRBD2|NA|TRBV12-3/TRBV12-4|TRBJ2-7
TGTGCCAGCAAGCGGGAGGGGGTCGGCGAGCAGTACTTC
CASKREGVGEQYF
>TRBD2|NA|TRBV10-3|TRBJ2-4
TGTGCCATCAGTAAGGGACTAGCGGGAGGACGCAGCATTCAGTACTTC
CAISKGLAGGRSIQYF
>NA|many|TRBV2|TRBJ1-2
TGTGCCAGCAGTGGGGGCTCAGGGGAGGGCTACACCTTC
CASSGGSGEGYTF
>NA|NA|TRBV10-2|TRBJ2-5
TGCGCCAGCAGTGAGAACGTAGTTGGGACCCAGTACTTC
CASSENVVGTQYF
>TRBD1|NA|TRBV15|TRBJ2-7
TGTGCCACCAGCAGAGATCTTACAGGGGTTCACGAGCAGTACTTC
CATSRDLTGVHEQYF
>TRBD2|few|TRBV12-5|TRBJ2-7
TGTGCTAGTGGTTTGTCCAGCCGTAGCGGGAGGGTACTACCCGAGCAGTACTTC
CASGLSSRSGRVLPEQYF
>TRBD2|many|TRBV7-8|TRBJ2-7
TGTGCCAGCACCCCGGAACTAGCGGGAAACTACGAGCAGTACTTC
CASTPELAGNYEQYF
>TRBD1|NA|TRBV6-2/TRBV6-3|TRBJ1-2
TGTGCCAGCAGCCCTCCGGGACAGGGATATGGCTACACCTTC
CASSPPGQGYGYTF
>TRBD2|many|TRBV20-1|TRBJ2-7
TGCAGTGCTCATAGCGGGAGGAGCTCCTACGAGCAGTACTTC
CSAHSGRSSYEQYF
>TRBD1|NA|TRBV30|TRBJ2-7
TGTGCCTGGAGTGCAGGGGGCGCCACCTACGAGCAGTACTTC
CAWSAGGATYEQYF
>NA|NA|TRBV28|TRBJ2-3
TGTGCCAGCAGAAGAAGAGATACGCAGTATTTT
CASRRRDTQYF
>NA|few|TRBV15|TRBJ2-3
TGTGCCACCAACGACTCCCCTAGCACAGATACGCAGTATTTT
CATNDSPSTDTQYF
>TRBD2|NA|TRBV5-5|TRBJ2-5
TGTGCCAGCAGCTTGACTAGCGGGAATAAAGAGACCCAGTACTTC
CASSLTSGNKETQYF
>TRBD2|few|TRBV2|TRBJ2-7
TGTGCCAGCAGTTCCCGGACTAGCAAGTCGGGGGAGCAGTACTTC
CASSSRTSKSGEQYF
>NA|many|TRBV11-2|TRBJ1-2
TGTGCCAGCAGCTTAGGGGAGGTCTATGGCTACACCTTC
CASSLGEVYGYTF
>NA|few|TRBV12-3/TRBV12-4|TRBJ2-1
TGTGCCAGCAGTCGCCCCCCCACGCCCGACTACAATGAGCAGTTCTTC
CASSRPPTPDYNEQFF
>NA|many|TRBV7-3|TRBJ2-1
TGTGCCAGCAGCCAAGGGGGGTCGGGGAATGAGCAGTTCTTC
CASSQGGSGNEQFF
>TRBD1|NA|TRBV20-1|TRBJ2-1
TGCAGTGCTCCCACTCCGGACAGGGGGGACAATGAGCAGTTCTTC
CSAPTPDRGDNEQFF
>TRBD2|few|TRBV5-1|TRBJ2-3
TGCGCCAGCAGCCAACGGACTAGCGGGAGGACAGATACGCAGTATTTT
CASSQRTSGRTDTQYF